Listed below are T cell receptor beta chains from one sample, sequenced in a study of control samples from healthy donors and cancer patients. TCRdb's copy holds only in-frame clones and misses some; the assay was immunoSEQ multiplex PCR. The repertoire holds about 46,000 clones, with roughly 86% as singletons. The sequencing sample was made of PBMCs. The receptor set was obtained from a man aged 50-59 years with head and neck cancer. The CDR3 runs from the conserved cysteine through the conserved F or W. The D gene is left open where the match is weak. Not every row has a clone size; where given, it reads once, few, many or a size class.

length: 12; V: TRBV6-5; D: -; J: TRBJ2-3; size: -; CDR3: CASSSPADTQYF; DNA: TGTGCCAGCAGCTCCCCAGCAGATACGCAGTATTTT
length: 11; V: TRBV3-1/TRBV3-2; D: -; J: TRBJ2-2; size: -; CDR3: CASSQGRELFF; DNA: TGTGCCAGCAGCCAGGGCAGGGAGCTGTTTTTT
length: 13; V: TRBV3-1/TRBV3-2; D: -; J: TRBJ1-1; size: -; CDR3: CASSRLGNTEAFF; DNA: TGTGCCAGCAGCCGTCTGGGCAACACTGAAGCTTTCTTT
length: 12; V: TRBV7-9; D: TRBD1; J: TRBJ2-7; size: -; CDR3: CASSIGTGGQYF; DNA: TGTGCCAGCAGCATAGGGACAGGGGGACAGTACTTC
length: 14; V: TRBV10-1; D: -; J: TRBJ2-7; size: -; CDR3: CASSDGGEGYEQYF; DNA: TGCGCCAGCAGTGACGGGGGAGAAGGGTACGAGCAGTACTTC
length: 13; V: TRBV11-2; D: -; J: TRBJ2-1; size: -; CDR3: CASSPTRFNEQFF; DNA: TGTGCCAGCAGCCCCACTAGATTCAACGAGCAGTTCTTC
length: 14; V: TRBV9; D: TRBD2; J: TRBJ2-3; size: -; CDR3: CASSAGLAADTQYF; DNA: TGTGCCAGCAGCGCCGGACTAGCTGCAGATACGCAGTATTTT
length: 13; V: TRBV7-9; D: -; J: TRBJ2-7; size: -; CDR3: CASTSGDTRAGYF; DNA: TGTGCCAGCACCTCCGGGGACACCAGGGCGGGGTACTTC
length: 15; V: TRBV4-2; D: -; J: TRBJ2-2; size: -; CDR3: CASSPRGGNTGELFF; DNA: TGTGCCAGCTCACCCAGGGGGGGTAACACCGGGGAGCTGTTTTTT
length: 12; V: TRBV3-1/TRBV3-2; D: -; J: TRBJ2-3; size: -; CDR3: CASRQGPDTQYF; DNA: TGTGCCAGCAGGCAAGGCCCAGATACGCAGTATTTT
length: 14; V: TRBV6-5; D: -; J: TRBJ1-2; size: -; CDR3: CASSPQGGEWGYTF; DNA: TGTGCCAGCAGTCCCCAGGGAGGGGAATGGGGCTACACCTTC
length: 15; V: TRBV2; D: TRBD2; J: TRBJ2-3; size: -; CDR3: CASSERREVADTQYF; DNA: TGTGCCAGCAGTGAACGGCGGGAGGTTGCAGATACGCAGTATTTT
length: 16; V: TRBV21-1; D: -; J: TRBJ2-1; size: -; CDR3: CASSTRTSGTYNEQFF; DNA: TGTGCCAGCAGCACCCGGACTAGCGGGACCTACAATGAGCAGTTCTTC
length: 14; V: TRBV9; D: TRBD2; J: TRBJ2-5; size: -; CDR3: CASSELAGGETQYF; DNA: TGTGCCAGCAGCGAACTAGCGGGAGGGGAGACCCAGTACTTC
length: 17; V: TRBV4-2; D: TRBD2; J: TRBJ2-3; size: once; CDR3: CASSQDGTSGYTDTQYF; DNA: TGTGCCAGCAGCCAAGATGGAACTAGCGGATACACAGATACGCAGTATTTT
length: 14; V: TRBV6-5; D: -; J: TRBJ2-3; size: -; CDR3: CASSPRDPGDTQYF; DNA: TGTGCCAGCAGCCCCCGGGACCCTGGAGATACGCAGTATTTT
length: 15; V: TRBV18; D: -; J: TRBJ1-1; size: -; CDR3: CASSPSREVGTEAFF; DNA: TGTGCCAGCTCACCGAGTAGGGAGGTAGGCACTGAAGCTTTCTTT
length: 13; V: TRBV11-2; D: -; J: TRBJ2-1; size: -; CDR3: CASSLDRSTEQFF; DNA: TGTGCCAGCAGCTTAGACAGGAGCACTGAGCAGTTCTTC
length: 11; V: TRBV15; D: -; J: TRBJ2-7; size: few; CDR3: CATSTDYEQYF; DNA: TGTGCCACCAGCACTGACTACGAGCAGTACTTC
length: 16; V: TRBV7-3; D: TRBD1; J: TRBJ2-5; size: -; CDR3: CASSNPGQGSPETQYF; DNA: TGTGCCAGCAGCAACCCGGGACAGGGATCCCCAGAGACCCAGTACTTC
length: 13; V: TRBV11-2; D: -; J: TRBJ1-2; size: once; CDR3: CASSLVRNYGYTF; DNA: TGTGCCAGCAGCTTAGTTCGGAACTATGGCTACACCTTC
length: 13; V: TRBV6-6; D: TRBD1; J: TRBJ1-1; size: -; CDR3: CASRRDRGTEAFF; DNA: TGTGCCAGCAGGCGGGACAGGGGGACTGAAGCTTTCTTT